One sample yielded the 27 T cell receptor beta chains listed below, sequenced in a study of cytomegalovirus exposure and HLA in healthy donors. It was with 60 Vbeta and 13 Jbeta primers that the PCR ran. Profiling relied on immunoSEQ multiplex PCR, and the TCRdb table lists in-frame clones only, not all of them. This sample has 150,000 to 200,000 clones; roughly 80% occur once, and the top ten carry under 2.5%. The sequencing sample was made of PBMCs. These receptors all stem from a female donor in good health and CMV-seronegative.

Written as DNA, the CDR3 is TGTGCCAGCAGCTCAATATCGAGCCGTAGCACAGATACGCAGTATTTT. Translation: CASSSISSRSTDTQYF. V and J are TRBV5-4 and TRBJ2-3; D remains ambiguous. Germline loops: CDR1 SGHNT, CDR2 YYREEE (reference sequence). Trimming took off 3 bases at V and 0 bases at J, with 14 bases between the two ends. The CDR3 covers 16 residues.

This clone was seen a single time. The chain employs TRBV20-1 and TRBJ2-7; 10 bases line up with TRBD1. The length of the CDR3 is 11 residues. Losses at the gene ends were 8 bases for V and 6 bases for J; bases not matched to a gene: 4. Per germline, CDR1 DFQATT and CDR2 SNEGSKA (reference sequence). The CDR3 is CSSGTGVEQYF. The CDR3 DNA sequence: TGCAGTTCCGGGACAGGGGTCGAGCAGTACTTC.

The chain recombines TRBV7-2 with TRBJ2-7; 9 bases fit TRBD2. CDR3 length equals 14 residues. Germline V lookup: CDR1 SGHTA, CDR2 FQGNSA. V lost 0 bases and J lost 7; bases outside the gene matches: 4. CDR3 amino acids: CASSLATAGGEQYF. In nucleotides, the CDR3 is TGTGCCAGCAGCTTAGCCACAGCGGGAGGTGAGCAGTACTTC.

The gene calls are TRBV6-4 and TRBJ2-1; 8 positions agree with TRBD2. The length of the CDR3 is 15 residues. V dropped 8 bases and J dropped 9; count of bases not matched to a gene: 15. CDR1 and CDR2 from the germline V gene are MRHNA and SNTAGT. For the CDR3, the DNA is TGTGCCAGCCCCTCGGGGGGGAGGGCCCTCTGTGAGCAGTTCTTC. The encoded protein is CASPSGGRALCEQFF.

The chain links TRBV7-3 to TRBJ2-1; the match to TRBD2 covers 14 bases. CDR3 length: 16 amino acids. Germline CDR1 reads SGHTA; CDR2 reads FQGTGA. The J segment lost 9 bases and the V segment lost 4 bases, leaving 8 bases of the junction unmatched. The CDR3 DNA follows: TGTGCCAGCAGCTCCCGACTAGCGGGGGGGATCAGTGAGCAGTTCTTC. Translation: CASSSRLAGGISEQFF.

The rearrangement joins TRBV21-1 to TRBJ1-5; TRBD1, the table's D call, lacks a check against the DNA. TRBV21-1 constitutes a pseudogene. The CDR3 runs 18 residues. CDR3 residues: CASSKGGDRGIWNQPQHF. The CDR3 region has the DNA TGTGCCAGCAGCAAAGGCGGGGACAGGGGCATCTGGAATCAGCCCCAGCATTTT.

CDR3 sequence (DNA): TGTGCCAGCAGTGGACTAGCGGGGTTTTACAATGAGCAGTTCTTC. Protein sequence: CASSGLAGFYNEQFF. V is TRBV2 and J is TRBJ2-1; 11 bases align to TRBD2. The CDR3 loop spans 15 amino acids. CDR1 and CDR2 from the germline V gene are SNHLY and FYNNEI. With V trimmed by 4 bases and J by 4 bases, 3 bases remained unmatched.

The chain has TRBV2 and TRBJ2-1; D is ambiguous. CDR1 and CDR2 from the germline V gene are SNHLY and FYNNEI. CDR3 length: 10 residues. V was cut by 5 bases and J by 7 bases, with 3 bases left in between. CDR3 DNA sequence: TGTGCCAGCAGTCTGAATGAGCAGTTCTTC. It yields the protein CASSLNEQFF.

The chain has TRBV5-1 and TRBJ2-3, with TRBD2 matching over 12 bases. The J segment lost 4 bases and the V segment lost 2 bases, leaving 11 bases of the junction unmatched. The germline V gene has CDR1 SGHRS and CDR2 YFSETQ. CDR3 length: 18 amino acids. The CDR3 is CASSLARTSGEVADTQYF. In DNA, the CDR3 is TGCGCCAGCAGCTTAGCCCGGACTAGCGGGGAGGTGGCAGATACGCAGTATTTT.

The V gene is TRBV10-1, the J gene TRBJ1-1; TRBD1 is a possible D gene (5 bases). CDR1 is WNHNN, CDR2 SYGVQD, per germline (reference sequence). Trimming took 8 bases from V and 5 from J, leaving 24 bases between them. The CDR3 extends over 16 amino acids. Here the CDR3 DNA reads TGCGCCAGCGCGCGATCAGTGACGGAGGGGTGGACTGAAGCTTTCTTT. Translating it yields CASARSVTEGWTEAFF.

DNA of the CDR3: TGTGCCAGCTCACCGGGGACAGGGGATAACACTGAAGCTTTCTTT. This translates into CASSPGTGDNTEAFF. The chain uses TRBV18 and TRBJ1-1; 10 nucleotides line up with TRBD1. Trimming took 3 bases from V and 2 from J; bases not matched to a gene: 3. CDR1 KGHSH and CDR2 LQKENI come from the germline V gene. This CDR3 comprises 15 residues.

The CDR3 region has the DNA TGTGCCAGTAGCAGGGACACTGAAGCTTTCTTT. Its protein is CASSRDTEAFF. This sequence joins TRBV19 and TRBJ1-1; TRBD1 might be the D (5 bases). CDR1 LNHDA and CDR2 SQIVND come from the germline V gene (reference sequence). The ends were cut back, 6 bases at V and 3 bases at J, with 5 bases in the middle. CDR3 length: 11 residues.

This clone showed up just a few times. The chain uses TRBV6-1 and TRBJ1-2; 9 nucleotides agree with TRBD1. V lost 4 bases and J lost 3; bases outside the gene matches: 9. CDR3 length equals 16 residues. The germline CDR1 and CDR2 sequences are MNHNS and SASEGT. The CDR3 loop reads CASSGPGQGNYYGYTF. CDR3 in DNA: TGTGCCAGCAGTGGGCCGGGACAGGGTAACTACTATGGCTACACCTTC.

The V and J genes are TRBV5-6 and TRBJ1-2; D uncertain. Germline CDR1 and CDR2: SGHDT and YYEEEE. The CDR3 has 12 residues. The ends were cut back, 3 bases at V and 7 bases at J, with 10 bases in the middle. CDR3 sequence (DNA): TGTGCCAGCAGCTCGCTCCCGGGTGGCTACACCTTC. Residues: CASSSLPGGYTF.

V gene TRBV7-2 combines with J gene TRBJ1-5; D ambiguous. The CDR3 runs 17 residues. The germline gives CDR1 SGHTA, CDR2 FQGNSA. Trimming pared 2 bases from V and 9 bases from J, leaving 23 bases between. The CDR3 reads CASSLNPAGRAPSPQHF. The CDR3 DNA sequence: TGTGCCAGCAGCTTAAACCCCGCGGGGAGGGCCCCTTCGCCCCAGCATTTT.

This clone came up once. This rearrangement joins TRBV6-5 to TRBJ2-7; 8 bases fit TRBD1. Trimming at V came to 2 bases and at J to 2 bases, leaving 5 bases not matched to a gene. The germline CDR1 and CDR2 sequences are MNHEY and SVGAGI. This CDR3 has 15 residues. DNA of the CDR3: TGTGCCAGCAGTTACCTACGGACAGGGACCTACGAGCAGTACTTC. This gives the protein CASSYLRTGTYEQYF.

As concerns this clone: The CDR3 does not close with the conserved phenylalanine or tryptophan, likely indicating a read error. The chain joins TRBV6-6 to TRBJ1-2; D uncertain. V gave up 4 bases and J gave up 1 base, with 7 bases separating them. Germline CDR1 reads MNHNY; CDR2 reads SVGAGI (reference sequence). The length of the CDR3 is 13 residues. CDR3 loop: CASSSAINYGYTL. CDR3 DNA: TGTGCCAGCAGTTCGGCAATTAACTATGGCTACACCCTC.

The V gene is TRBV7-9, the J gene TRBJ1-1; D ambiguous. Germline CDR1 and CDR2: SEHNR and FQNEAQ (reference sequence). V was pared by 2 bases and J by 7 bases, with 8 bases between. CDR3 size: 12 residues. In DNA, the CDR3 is TGTGCCAGCAGCTTATGGAGAAGTGAAGCTTTCTTT. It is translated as CASSLWRSEAFF. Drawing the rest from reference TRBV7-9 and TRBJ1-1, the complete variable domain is DTGVSQNPRHKITKRGQNVTFRCDPISEHNRLYWYRQTLGQGPEFLTYFQNEAQLEKSRLLSDRFSAERPKGSFSTLEIQRTEQGDSAMYLCASSLWRSEAFFGQGTRLTVV.

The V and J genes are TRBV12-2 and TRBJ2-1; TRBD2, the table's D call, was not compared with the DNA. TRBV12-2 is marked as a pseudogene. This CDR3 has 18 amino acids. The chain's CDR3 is CASRLGPPLAGTYNEQFF. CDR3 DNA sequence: TGTGCAAGTCGCTTAGGGCCCCCTCTAGCGGGGACCTACAATGAGCAGTTCTTC.

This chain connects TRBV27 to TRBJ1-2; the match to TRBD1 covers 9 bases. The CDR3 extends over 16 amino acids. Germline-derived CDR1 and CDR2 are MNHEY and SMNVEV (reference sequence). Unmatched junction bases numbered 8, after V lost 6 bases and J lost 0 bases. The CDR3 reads CASSPQGARTNYGYTF. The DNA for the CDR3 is TGTGCCAGCAGCCCACAGGGGGCGCGGACTAACTATGGCTACACCTTC.

The CDR3 protein is CASSLAYQETQYF. The DNA for the CDR3 is TGTGCCAGCAGCCTAGCGTACCAAGAGACCCAGTACTTC. This rearrangement joins TRBV6-1 to TRBJ2-5, with D tentatively TRBD2 (6 bases). The CDR3 contains 13 residues. The ends were cut back, 6 bases at V and 0 bases at J, with 8 bases in the middle. The germline CDR1 and CDR2 sequences are MNHNS and SASEGT.

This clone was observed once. The DNA for the CDR3 is TGCGCCAGCAGTAGGGGGACCGGGGAGCTGTTTTTT. It encodes CASSRGTGELFF. The chain carries TRBV10-1 and TRBJ2-2, with D perhaps TRBD1 (6 bases). Germline V gene data show CDR1 as WNHNN and CDR2 as SYGVQD (reference sequence). The V gene lost 5 bases and the J gene lost 5 bases, with 6 bases spanning the gap. The CDR3 has 12 residues.

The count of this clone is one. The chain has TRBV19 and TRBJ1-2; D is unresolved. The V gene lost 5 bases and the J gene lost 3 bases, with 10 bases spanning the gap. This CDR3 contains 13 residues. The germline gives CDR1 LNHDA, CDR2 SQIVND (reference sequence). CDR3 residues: CASSEGTDYGYTF. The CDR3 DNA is TGTGCCAGTAGTGAGGGCACTGACTATGGCTACACCTTC.

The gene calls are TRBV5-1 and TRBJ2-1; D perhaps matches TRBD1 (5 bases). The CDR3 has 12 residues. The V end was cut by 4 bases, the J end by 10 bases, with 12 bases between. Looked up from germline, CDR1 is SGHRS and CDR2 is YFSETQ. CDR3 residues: CASSARVDEQFF. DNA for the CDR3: TGCGCCAGCAGCGCCAGGGTGGACGAGCAGTTCTTC.

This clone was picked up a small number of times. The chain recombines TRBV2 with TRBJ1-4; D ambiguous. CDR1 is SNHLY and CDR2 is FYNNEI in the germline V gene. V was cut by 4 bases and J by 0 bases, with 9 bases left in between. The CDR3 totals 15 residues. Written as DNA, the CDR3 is TGTGCCAGCAGTGCTTCCGTTACAACTAATGAAAAACTGTTTTTT. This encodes CASSASVTTNEKLFF.

In DNA form, the CDR3 reads TGTGCCAGCAGCTTGGGACTAGCGGGAGAGTTCGGGGAGCTGTTTTTT. This codes for CASSLGLAGEFGELFF. V and J are TRBV5-6 and TRBJ2-2; TRBD2 matches at 12 bases. The germline gives CDR1 SGHDT, CDR2 YYEEEE. This CDR3 region has 16 residues. The trim removed 0 bases at V and 7 bases at J, leaving 4 bases unmatched. Based on the CDR3 plus reference TRBV5-6 and TRBJ2-2, the full variable domain is DAGVTQSPTHLIKTRGQQVTLRCSPKSGHDTVSWYQQALGQGPQFIFQYYEEEERQRGNFPDRFSGHQFPNYSSELNVNALLLGDSALYLCASSLGLAGEFGELFFGEGSRLTVL.

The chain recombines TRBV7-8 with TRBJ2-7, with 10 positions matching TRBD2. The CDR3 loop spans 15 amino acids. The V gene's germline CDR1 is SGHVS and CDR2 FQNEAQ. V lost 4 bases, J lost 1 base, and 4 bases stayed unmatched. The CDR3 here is CASSYGLAVSYEQYF. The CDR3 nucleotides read TGTGCCAGCAGCTACGGACTAGCGGTATCCTACGAGCAGTACTTC.